The 19 T cell receptor beta chains in this list originate from one sample, sequenced in a study of shared clonotypes between healthy human individuals. The table came from immunoSEQ multiplex PCR; TCRdb's copy has only in-frame clones and leaves some out. The data hold 550,000 to 800,000 clones, with roughly 70% observed a single time. The sample consisted of memory CD4+ T cells sorted from blood. Subset reported: CD45RA-negative fraction. The receptors originated from a woman in her 30s in good health.

This clone has just one count. The V call is TRBV6-4, the J call TRBJ1-6, with TRBD1 as a possible D gene (5 bases). Germline-derived CDR1 and CDR2 are MRHNA and SNTAGT. This CDR3 is built from 15 residues. V was pared by 5 bases and J by 7 bases, with 15 bases between. The CDR3 nucleotides read TGTGCCAGCAGTCTCAGGGTTTCGGGCAATTCACCCCTCCACTTT. Its translation is CASSLRVSGNSPLHF.

The chain couples TRBV11-2 to TRBJ1-5; 7 nucleotides line up with TRBD1. The germline CDR1 and CDR2 sequences are SGHAT and FQNNGV. With V trimmed by 4 bases and J by 3 bases, 6 bases remained unmatched. The CDR3 consists of 15 residues. CDR3 coding DNA: TGTGCCAGCAGCTCCGGACAGGCCAACAATCAGCCCCAGCATTTT. This gives the protein CASSSGQANNQPQHF.

CDR3 nucleotides: TGCAGCGTTCCCAGCGGAGGCCCCTACCGCACAGATACGCAGTATTTT. Amino acids: CSVPSGGPYRTDTQYF. V usage is TRBV29-1 and J usage is TRBJ2-3; perhaps TRBD2 as D (5 bases). CDR1 SQVTM and CDR2 ANQGSEA come from the germline V gene. V was clipped by 5 bases and J by 1 base, with 19 bases between them. The CDR3 spans 16 residues.

Only a few counts were recorded for this clone. J is TRBJ1-2 and V is TRBV25-1, with D possibly being TRBD1 (5 bases). CDR1 and CDR2 from the germline V gene are MGHDK and SYGVNS. The V end was cut by 3 bases, the J end by 4 bases, with 21 bases between. The CDR3 runs to 17 residues. CDR3 nucleotides: TGTGCCAGCAGTGACCCGACTCCCAGGGAAGGGGTCTATGGCTACACCTTC. Its translation: CASSDPTPREGVYGYTF.

The chain combines TRBV4-1 with TRBJ1-4, with a tentative D call TRBD1 (5 bases). Germline V gives CDR1 MGHRA, CDR2 YSYEKL. V was trimmed by 5 bases and J by 4 bases, leaving 17 bases between them. The CDR3 runs to 16 residues. CDR3 region: CASSAVNGAFNEKLFF. The CDR3, as DNA: TGCGCCAGCAGCGCCGTTAACGGGGCGTTTAATGAAAAACTGTTTTTT.

The chain couples TRBV5-6 to TRBJ2-7; a possible D gene is TRBD1 (6 bases). V was clipped by 2 bases and J by 7 bases, with 16 bases between them. This CDR3 comprises 14 residues. CDR1 is SGHDT, CDR2 YYEEEE, per germline. Written as DNA, the CDR3 is TGTGCCAGCAGCTTCGGCCTGGGGGCGCGTGAGCAGTACTTC. This codes for CASSFGLGAREQYF. Looking up the rest from reference TRBV5-6 and TRBJ2-7 gives the full variable domain: DAGVTQSPTHLIKTRGQQVTLRCSPKSGHDTVSWYQQALGQGPQFIFQYYEEEERQRGNFPDRFSGHQFPNYSSELNVNALLLGDSALYLCASSFGLGAREQYFGPGTRLTVT.

This clone showed up just once. The same CDR3 is also encoded by other DNA sequences in this sample. This chain links TRBV6-5 with TRBJ2-5; D is perhaps TRBD2 (6 bases). The end of the DNA is better explained by TRBJ2-7, so the J call may be wrong. Germline CDR1 MNHEY, CDR2 SVGAGI. The CDR3 extends over 14 amino acids. The CDR3 region is CASSRDFSSYEQYF. The DNA of the CDR3 is TGTGCCAGCAGTAGGGACTTCAGCTCCTACGAGCAGTACTTC.

The chain links TRBV6-5 to TRBJ1-1; D remains ambiguous. This CDR3 spans 14 amino acids. Germline V gene lookup returns CDR1 MNHEY and CDR2 SVGAGI. V gave up 5 bases and J gave up 3 bases, with 13 bases separating them. The CDR3 DNA sequence: TGTGCCAGCAGTGCCGGCAGCGTTGACACTGAAGCTTTCTTT. Translating it yields CASSAGSVDTEAFF.

In regard to this clone: The same CDR3 can be traced to other DNA sequences in this sample. The chain recombines TRBV11-3 with TRBJ2-5; 13 bases are shared with TRBD2. The V segment lost 1 base and the J segment 4 bases; nucleotides outside the gene matches: 0. CDR3 length: 15 residues. Germline-derived CDR1 and CDR2 are SGHNT and YENEEA. The CDR3 is CASSLGLAGGETQYF. The CDR3 DNA is TGTGCCAGCAGCTTAGGACTAGCGGGAGGAGAGACCCAGTACTTC.

Comments on this clone: A much bigger clone sits one base away, suggesting this may be a read error. The sample carries other DNA sequences with the same CDR3. The chain is built from TRBV11-2 and TRBJ2-1; 8 bases fit TRBD2. This CDR3 has 15 residues. Germline loops: CDR1 SGHAT, CDR2 FQNNGV. With V trimmed by 1 base and J by 3 bases, 2 bases remained unmatched. DNA for the CDR3: TGTGCCAGCAGCTTAGGGCTAGCGGGCTACAATGAGCAGTTCTTC. It specifies CASSLGLAGYNEQFF.

This rearrangement joins TRBV6-1 to TRBJ1-5, with D tentatively TRBD1 (5 bases). Trimming took off 4 bases at V and 0 bases at J, with 10 bases between the two ends. Germline CDR1 is MNHNS and CDR2 is SASEGT. CDR3 length equals 15 residues. The CDR3 region has the DNA TGTGCCAGCAGTGTCCAGGGAAATAGCAATCAGCCCCAGCATTTT. The encoded protein is CASSVQGNSNQPQHF.

The gene calls are TRBV7-2 and TRBJ2-7, with 9 bases identical to TRBD2. Germline V lookup: CDR1 SGHTA, CDR2 FQGNSA. CDR3 length: 16 amino acids. V shed 4 bases and J 1 base; nucleotides not matched to a gene: 8. Written as DNA, the CDR3 is TGTGCCAGCAGCTATCCCGGGACTAGCACATCCTACGAGCAGTACTTC. Amino acid sequence: CASSYPGTSTSYEQYF.

The chain couples TRBV21-1 to TRBJ2-3; the D call of TRBD1 is as the table states it, not checked on the DNA. TRBV21-1 is deemed a pseudogene. The CDR3 covers 15 residues. CDR3: CASSNRRGQGDTQYF. The CDR3, as DNA: TGTGCCAGCAGCAATCGCAGGGGGCAGGGAGATACGCAGTATTTT.

A few counts support this clone. Other DNA sequences in this sample translate to the same CDR3. The chain couples TRBV19 to TRBJ1-5; TRBD1 aligns across 10 bases. The CDR3 has 15 amino acids. V shed 5 bases and J 4 bases; nucleotides not matched to a gene: 5. Germline assignment: CDR1 LNHDA and CDR2 SQIVND (reference sequence). The CDR3, as DNA: TGTGCCAGTAGTCGACAGGGGGCGGGTAATCAGCCCCAGCATTTT. Translating gives CASSRQGAGNQPQHF.

This clone was observed a handful of times. The same CDR3 is also encoded by other DNA sequences in this sample. The chain links TRBV6-1 to TRBJ1-2, with a tentative D call TRBD1 (6 bases). Germline lookup yields CDR1 MNHNS and CDR2 SASEGT. With 3 bases removed from V and 5 bases from J, the gap between germline ends came to 7 bases. The CDR3 covers 12 residues. The CDR3 protein is CASSEQGYGYTF. The CDR3 bases are TGTGCCAGCAGTGAGCAGGGGTATGGCTACACCTTC.

The V call is TRBV2, the J call TRBJ2-5; TRBD2 is a possible D gene (6 bases). The V end was cut by 5 bases, the J end by 2 bases, with 12 bases between. Germline V gene data show CDR1 as SNHLY and CDR2 as FYNNEI. The CDR3 runs 14 residues. The CDR3 sequence: CASSRDWAQETQYF. Written as DNA, the CDR3 is TGTGCCAGCAGTCGGGACTGGGCTCAAGAGACCCAGTACTTC.

V gene TRBV27 combines with J gene TRBJ1-1; no clear D. Germline assignment: CDR1 MNHEY and CDR2 SMNVEV (reference sequence). Trimming left V 6 bases short and J 2 bases short, with 10 bases between. The CDR3 totals 13 residues. This CDR3 reads CASSTGYNTEAFF. The DNA of the CDR3 is TGTGCCAGCAGCACGGGCTATAACACTGAAGCTTTCTTT.

This clone has a handful of counts. The chain links TRBV25-1 to TRBJ2-1, with TRBD2 matching over 10 bases. The junction had 8 bases not matched to a gene; V was cut back by 3 bases and J by 6 bases. The germline V gene has CDR1 MGHDK and CDR2 SYGVNS. The CDR3 sequence is 16 residues long. The CDR3 protein is CASSEAQAGGLNEQFF. CDR3 coding DNA: TGTGCCAGCAGTGAGGCCCAAGCGGGAGGGCTCAATGAGCAGTTCTTC.

This sequence joins TRBV5-1 and TRBJ2-7; D call uncertain. V shed 0 bases and J shed 7 bases, with 11 bases lying between them. There are 13 residues in the CDR3. Per germline, CDR1 SGHRS and CDR2 YFSETQ. CDR3 DNA: TGCGCCAGCAGCTTGGGGTCCCTGAGGGAGCAGTACTTC. Residues: CASSLGSLREQYF.